This T cell receptor (beta chain) originates from a study of cytomegalovirus exposure and HLA in healthy donors. Study-level points and caveats: TCR beta chains numbering about 160 were designated cytomegalovirus-associated. There were reportedly fewer N-insertions in an Asian-associated ancestry cluster than the roughly 670-donor mean, in a later analysis. About 87% or about 30% of the time was how often most TCR beta V segments were productive, according to an earlier analysis.

In the PCR, 60 Vbeta and 13 Jbeta primers were used. Libraries were prepared by immunoSEQ multiplex PCR; TCRdb keeps only in-frame clonotypes and omits some of them. The sample records about 160,000 clones, about 80% being singletons. This CDR3 is 15 amino acids long. J was trimmed by 3 bases and V by 0 bases; bases with no gene match: 0. Germline V CDR1 and CDR2: SGHTS, YDEGEE. As to this clone: The antigen is not known.

The specimen was PBMCs. This sequence was found in a man aged 35 to 55 in good health and CMV-seronegative. V is TRBV5-8 and J is TRBJ2-5; TRBD2 aligns across 12 bases. This CDR3 reads CASSLGLAGEETQYF. DNA of the CDR3: TGTGCCAGCAGCTTGGGACTAGCGGGGGAAGAGACCCAGTACTTC.